This record looks at one T cell receptor (beta chain) sequence and its context. The sample holds a few counts of this clonotype. This receptor's antigen is unknown. No qualities accompany the bases; no much larger clone lies one base away. This sample is drawn from a study of T cells after yellow fever vaccination (dated by TCRdb to about 2019). Regarding the complete study: Libraries from fractions with low cell numbers were prepared with the SMART-Seq v4 Ultra Low Input RNA kit. To track T-cell clones before and after primary and booster YFV17D yellow fever vaccination, bulk TCR alpha and beta repertoires were sequenced longitudinally. The cohort comprised two healthy male donors, one aged 18 to 29 and one aged 30 to 39 years. Blood was drawn at multiple timepoints before and after primary and secondary immunization, with bulk PBMC replicates and cell subsets isolated. The paper as a whole reports these results and caveats: A small fraction of clonotypes showed up in both the CD4 and CD8 compartments, probably as a result of convergent recombination. The secondary T-cell response was weaker than the primary response but faster, peaking on day 5 instead of day 15. Computational filtering was needed because FACS-sorted repertoires could contain abundant contaminating clonotypes from the bulk population. Most clones expanded after primary vaccination (approximately 96% of CD4 and 70% to 90% of CD8) were re-detected after the booster, suggesting that broad memory maintenance occurred. Only a couple of donors were included in the study, so the extent to which the findings can be generalized is limited.

V drops 0 bases and J drops 1 base, leaving 8 bases in between. According to the germline V gene, CDR1 reads SGHRS and CDR2 reads YFSETQ. Its CDR3 holds 15 amino acids, cysteine through phenylalanine. Only the CDR3 portion is preserved as DNA: 45 bases, with reading frame beginning at the first base. Reads for this sample came from an Illumina NovaSeq 6000. Synthesis of TCR cDNA relied on 5'RACE template switching, a step that introduced a universal primer site along with unique molecular identifiers. cDNA synthesis was primed from both the TCR alpha and TCR beta constant segments. Library amplification used two PCR steps, and the second PCR step added sample barcodes and sequencing adapters. Sequencing of the libraries was done on either Illumina HiSeq 2500 (2x100 bp) or NovaSeq (2x150 bp). The source study handled its data this way. MIGEC was used to demultiplex reads and collapse the reads into UMI consensus sequences, and MiXCR was used for V(D)J alignment. Using edgeR on replicate PBMC samples, clonotypes were called vaccine-responding if FDR was below 0.01 and the log2 fold change was above 5 up to day 15. CD4 or CD8 identity was assigned to each bulk clonotype according to whether the clonotype was present at higher abundance in the sequenced CD4 repertoire or the sequenced CD8 repertoire. TCRdb reanalyzed the raw reads on its own, using fastp at Q25 for trimming and MiXCR for clone calling, and kept in-frame beta chains. Duplicate CDR3 protein sequences are folded into a single record with the most common DNA and genes. In this record, the V and J calls reflect TCRdb's handling and not the investigators' own analysis. Here the sample has about 310,000 distinct CDR3 sequences; approximately 3.8% occur a single time. Together, the top ten hold about a quarter of the sample.

According to the study, the label for this sample's treatment or condition signals: live attenuated yellow fever vaccine strain. Two biological replicates of bulk PBMCs were collected at each blood-draw timepoint. A standard Ficoll-Paque protocol was used to isolate PBMCs from peripheral blood. TriZol was used to extract RNA from bulk PBMCs, CD4 and CD8 fractions, and dextramer-positive and dextramer-negative fractions. Sequencing was performed on PBMCs, taken on the day of the yellow fever booster vaccination. The rearrangement joined TRBV5-1 to TRBJ1-5; the D gene is perhaps TRBD1, from 5 matching bases. This receptor was obtained from a man aged 18 to 30 who received the YFV17D yellow fever vaccine. The CDR3 in this case is CASSLGSGSNQPQHF. The nucleotide sequence is TGCGCCAGCAGCTTGGGTTCAGGGAGCAATCAGCCCCAGCATTTT.